These 14 T cell receptor beta chains originate from one sample sequenced in a study of T-cell memory formation after mild COVID-19. TCRdb reprocessed the 5' RACE reads with MiXCR, giving one entry per CDR3 protein. The data hold under 700,000 distinct CDR3 sequences, with roughly 22% observed a single time. The sample consisted of PBMCs or a T cell subset sorted from them (not recorded which). These receptor sequences come from an adult woman who had mild COVID-19 (a few samples of this study predate the infection). Cell type and time point are not known.

This clonotype was found a few times. The rearrangement links TRBV10-3 to TRBJ2-5; no definite D call. Germline lookup yields CDR1 ENHRY and CDR2 SYGVKD. There are 14 residues in the CDR3. V was trimmed by 4 bases and J by 2 bases, leaving 11 bases between them. CDR3 loop: CAISGSASQETQYF. CDR3 DNA sequence: TGTGCCATCAGTGGATCAGCGTCTCAAGAGACCCAGTACTTC.

In its sample, this clonotype was seen a few times. V usage is TRBV20-1 and J usage is TRBJ1-1, with TRBD1 matching over 10 bases. Germline trimming cut 5 bases from V and 3 bases from J; bases unmatched to any gene: 6. This CDR3 contains 14 residues. The germline gives CDR1 DFQATT, CDR2 SNEGSKA (reference sequence). CDR3 in amino acids: CSALWTGGHTEAFF. In nucleotides, the CDR3 is TGCAGTGCTTTATGGACAGGGGGGCACACTGAAGCTTTCTTT.

This clonotype was picked up a small number of times. J is TRBJ2-5 and V is TRBV29-1, with D perhaps matching TRBD1 (6 bases). Deletions cut 7 bases from V and 2 bases from J, with 17 bases between. The CDR3 length is 14 residues. The germline gives CDR1 SQVTM, CDR2 ANQGSEA. In nucleotides, the CDR3 is TGCAGCGCCTTACAGGGTATCTGGCAAGAGACCCAGTACTTC. Translated, it gives CSALQGIWQETQYF. Combining the CDR3 with reference TRBV29-1 and TRBJ2-5 gives the whole variable domain SAVISQKPSRDICQRGTSLTIQCQVDSQVTMMFWYRQQPGQSLTLIATANQGSEATYESGFVIDKFPISRPNLTFSTLTVSNMSPEDSSIYLCSALQGIWQETQYFGPGTRLLVL.

A few counts support this clonotype. The chain couples TRBV20-1 to TRBJ2-1; D may be TRBD1 or TRBD2 (6 bases each). From germline, CDR1 is DFQATT and CDR2 SNEGSKA (reference sequence). Trimming took 6 bases from V and 3 from J, leaving 18 bases between them. This CDR3 comprises 15 residues. The CDR3 loop reads CSAPSGGQVYNEQFF. In nucleotides, the CDR3 is TGCAGTGCCCCTAGTGGGGGGCAAGTCTACAATGAGCAGTTCTTC.

The rearrangement links TRBV7-8 to TRBJ2-3; D gene uncertain. This CDR3 spans 19 amino acids. V was shortened by 4 bases and J by 1 base, with 24 bases between the two germline ends. Per germline, CDR1 SGHVS and CDR2 FQNEAQ. CDR3 sequence: CASSWQWAQTVAGTDTQYF. CDR3 nucleotide sequence: TGTGCCAGCAGCTGGCAATGGGCGCAGACGGTAGCCGGCACAGATACGCAGTATTTT.

The table lists this clonotype with a few counts. CDR3 nucleotides: TGCAGCGTTGGTCAGGGGGCGCAGGGCAATGAGCAGTTCTTC. Its protein is CSVGQGAQGNEQFF. The chain combines TRBV29-1 with TRBJ2-1; TRBD1 aligns across 8 bases. J lost 6 bases, V lost 4 bases, and 8 bases had no gene match. CDR1 and CDR2 (germline): SQVTM, ANQGSEA. CDR3 size: 14 residues.

The chain carries TRBV4-3 and TRBJ2-5; TRBD2 aligns across 7 bases. Germline V gene lookup returns CDR1 LGHNA and CDR2 YSLEER. After removal of 2 bases from V and 2 bases from J, the junction contained 5 bases not matched to a gene. This CDR3 is built from 15 residues. CDR3 in amino acids: CASSQRPGLQETQYF. Written as DNA, the CDR3 is TGCGCCAGCAGCCAACGTCCGGGACTACAAGAGACCCAGTACTTC.

This clonotype was counted ten times or more. The gene calls are TRBV5-1 and TRBJ2-3, with TRBD2 matching over 14 bases. The germline CDR1 and CDR2 sequences are SGHRS and YFSETQ. This CDR3 spans 17 amino acids. The V segment lost 1 base and the J segment 3 bases; nucleotides outside the gene matches: 4. The CDR3 region has the DNA TGCGCCAGCAGCTTGATGACTAGCGGGGGGGCAACAGATACGCAGTATTTT. Translation: CASSLMTSGGATDTQYF.

The CDR3: CASSLWTGTYNEQFF. DNA of the CDR3: TGTGCCAGCAGCCTTTGGACAGGGACCTACAATGAGCAGTTCTTC. The rearrangement uses TRBV12-3 or TRBV12-4 and TRBJ2-1; TRBD1 matches at 8 bases. V shed 6 bases and J 2 bases; nucleotides not matched to a gene: 6. The CDR3 covers 15 residues.

J is TRBJ2-3 and V is TRBV12-3 or TRBV12-4; 7 bases are shared with TRBD2. CDR3 length: 18 amino acids. The ends lost 3 bases at V and 6 bases at J; junction bases unmatched: 18. CDR3 in amino acids: CASSFGVPGLGATDTQYF. In nucleotides, the CDR3 is TGTGCCAGCAGTTTCGGGGTCCCCGGACTAGGCGCCACGGATACGCAGTATTTT.

The chain links TRBV5-1 to TRBJ2-1; 12 nucleotides line up with TRBD1. This CDR3 contains 15 residues. Germline CDR1 reads SGHRS; CDR2 reads YFSETQ. The ends lost 4 bases at V and 8 bases at J; junction bases unmatched: 7. Here the CDR3 DNA reads TGCGCCAGCAGCCGGGGGACAGGGGGCAAGGATGAGCAGTTCTTC. Its protein product is CASSRGTGGKDEQFF.

The chain links TRBV30 to TRBJ2-5; 9 positions match TRBD2. Germline V CDR1 and CDR2: GTSNPN, SVGIG (reference sequence). This CDR3 spans 13 amino acids. The J segment lost 4 bases and the V segment lost 2 bases, leaving 2 bases of the junction unmatched. The CDR3 region is CAWSFSGGETQYF. The CDR3 DNA sequence: TGTGCCTGGAGTTTTAGCGGGGGAGAGACCCAGTACTTC.

The chain links TRBV12-3 or TRBV12-4 to TRBJ2-1, with 8 bases aligning to TRBD1. Trimming at V came to 6 bases and at J to 9 bases, leaving 13 bases not matched to a gene. This CDR3 is 15 amino acids long. The CDR3 sequence: CASRQQGAGSGEQFF. CDR3 DNA sequence: TGTGCCAGCAGGCAGCAGGGGGCTGGTAGCGGTGAGCAGTTCTTC.

This clonotype was recorded at least ten times. The CDR3 DNA sequence: TGTGCCAGCAGTCCACTGAAAGGGGGGGTGGCTGGCTACACCTTC. It is translated as CASSPLKGGVAGYTF. The rearrangement uses TRBV12-3 or TRBV12-4 and TRBJ1-2, with D possibly being TRBD1 (6 bases). The ends were cut back, 5 bases at V and 7 bases at J, with 20 bases in the middle. The CDR3 loop spans 15 amino acids.